Below are 24 T cell receptor beta chains sequenced from a single sample in a study of cytomegalovirus exposure and HLA in healthy donors. The PCR used 60 Vbeta and 13 Jbeta primers. Sequencing used immunoSEQ multiplex PCR; TCRdb keeps in-frame clones, though not all of them. Altogether 100,000 to 150,000 clones are present, 80% being singletons, with the ten largest covering roughly 2.4%. The material sequenced was PBMCs. The receptor source for this set is a man between 25 and 39 years old in good health and CMV-seronegative.

The V call is TRBV9, the J call TRBJ2-7, with D possibly matching TRBD2 (7 bases). Deletions cut 0 bases from V and 7 bases from J, with 14 bases between. Per germline, CDR1 SGDLS and CDR2 YYNGEE. The CDR3 is made up of 14 amino acids. CDR3 DNA sequence: TGTGCCAGCAGCGTAGGCTCGGGGGGCCGGGAGCAGTACTTC. Its translation: CASSVGSGGREQYF.

V is TRBV11-3 and J is TRBJ2-7; D remains ambiguous. Per the germline V gene, CDR1 is SGHNT and CDR2 is YENEEA. Trimming left V 5 bases short and J 2 bases short, with 10 bases between. The CDR3 contains 13 residues. The CDR3 loop is CASSLHRTYEQYF. CDR3 coding DNA: TGTGCCAGCAGCCTACACAGAACCTACGAGCAGTACTTC.

V is TRBV25-1 and J is TRBJ2-7; D is unclear. Germline V gene lookup returns CDR1 MGHDK and CDR2 SYGVNS. Trimming took 4 bases from V and 3 from J, leaving 4 bases between them. The CDR3 sequence is 11 residues long. The CDR3 loop reads CASSGSYEQYF. The DNA for the CDR3 is TGTGCCAGCAGTGGCAGCTACGAGCAGTACTTC.

J is TRBJ2-5 and V is TRBV4-1; a weak D match, TRBD1 (6 bases). Germline V CDR1 and CDR2: MGHRA, YSYEKL. The CDR3 length is 13 residues. V lost 0 bases and J lost 5, with 7 bases in between. The CDR3 sequence: CASSQERGETQYF. The CDR3 nucleotides read TGCGCCAGCAGCCAAGAGAGGGGGGAGACCCAGTACTTC.

This rearrangement joins TRBV6-5 to TRBJ1-3; 7 bases agree with TRBD1. The CDR3 runs to 15 residues. CDR1 and CDR2 (germline): MNHEY, SVGAGI. The V segment lost 1 base and the J segment 3 bases; nucleotides outside the gene matches: 3. CDR3: CASSYFWDSGNTIYF. DNA of the CDR3: TGTGCCAGCAGTTACTTCTGGGACAGTGGAAACACCATATATTTT.

This chain joins TRBV5-1 and TRBJ1-2; tentative D call: TRBD1 (5 bases). CDR3 length equals 14 residues. Germline lookup yields CDR1 SGHRS and CDR2 YFSETQ. V lost 4 bases, J lost 7 bases, and 17 bases lay in between. CDR3 protein: CASSRNPEQGGYTF. The CDR3 DNA reads as TGCGCCAGCAGCCGAAACCCCGAGCAGGGTGGCTACACCTTC.

The CDR3 coding sequence is TGTGCCAGCAGCGACTCGGGGGACTCCTACAATGAGCAGTTCTTC. Translating it yields CASSDSGDSYNEQFF. This sequence joins TRBV9 and TRBJ2-1, with D possibly TRBD2 on 6 matching bases. Germline-derived CDR1 and CDR2 are SGDLS and YYNGEE. This CDR3 is built from 15 residues. V lost 3 bases and J 0 bases, leaving 10 bases between the germline ends.

This chain connects TRBV12-5 to TRBJ2-2; possibly TRBD2 for D (5 bases). Trimming took 0 bases from V and 5 from J, leaving 13 bases between them. The CDR3 loop spans 16 amino acids. The germline V gene encodes CDR1 LGHNT and CDR2 FRNRAP. DNA of the CDR3: TGTGCTAGTGGTTTGGTCCCCGCCGGCGGGACCGGGGAGCTGTTTTTT. Encoded protein: CASGLVPAGGTGELFF.

The V gene is TRBV14, the J gene TRBJ1-2; D gene ambiguous. Trimming stripped 1 base from V and 6 bases from J, with 6 bases between. Germline CDR1 reads SGHDN; CDR2 reads FVKESK. The CDR3 totals 12 residues. CDR3 residues: CASSQVYDGYTF. DNA for the CDR3: TGTGCCAGCAGCCAAGTCTACGATGGCTACACCTTC.

This clone was detected once. V is TRBV25-1 and J is TRBJ2-7; D might be TRBD2 (5 bases). The CDR3 is made up of 15 amino acids. V was trimmed by 6 bases and J by 3 bases, leaving 18 bases between them. CDR1 is MGHDK and CDR2 is SYGVNS in the germline V gene. CDR3 loop: CASSARDGEYYEQYF. The CDR3 DNA reads as TGTGCCAGCAGCGCCCGCGACGGGGAATACTACGAGCAGTACTTC.

This clone was detected a few times. The rearrangement links TRBV4-1 to TRBJ2-7, with 9 bases lining up with TRBD2. V was clipped by 1 base and J by 2 bases; unmatched bases: 9. The CDR3 has 17 amino acids. Germline CDR1 and CDR2: MGHRA and YSYEKL. The chain's CDR3 is CASSQVELAGATYEQYF. In DNA form, the CDR3 reads TGCGCCAGCAGCCAAGTCGAATTAGCGGGAGCAACCTACGAGCAGTACTTC.

The CDR3 DNA reads as TGTGCCAGCAGTGAATGGTTAGCGAAAAGCACAGATACGCAGTATTTT. Protein product: CASSEWLAKSTDTQYF. The J gene is TRBJ2-3, the V gene TRBV6-1; D is possibly TRBD2 (5 bases). Germline CDR1 and CDR2: MNHNS and SASEGT. V lost 2 bases and J lost 0, with 12 bases in between. This CDR3 region has 16 residues.

This chain joins TRBV9 and TRBJ1-2; the match to TRBD1 covers 8 bases. The CDR3 totals 15 residues. Germline-derived CDR1 and CDR2 are SGDLS and YYNGEE. Trimming at V came to 4 bases and at J to 3 bases, leaving 8 bases not matched to a gene. The CDR3, as DNA: TGTGCCAGCAGCCCGAGGACAGGGTCGGACTATGGCTACACCTTC. The encoded protein is CASSPRTGSDYGYTF.

Only a few counts were recorded for this clone. A junction boundary mismatches the germline segment, possibly from a read error. The chain carries TRBV6-5 and TRBJ1-2; 9 bases fit TRBD1. Germline CDR1 is MNHEY and CDR2 is SVGAGI. The CDR3 contains 11 residues. CDR3 DNA sequence: TGTGCCAGCGGGGGACAGGGAGGCTACCCCTTC. It specifies CASGGQGGYPF.

The V and J genes are TRBV15 and TRBJ1-1; a possible D gene is TRBD1 (5 bases). Deletions cut 0 bases from V and 3 bases from J, with 14 bases between. CDR1 and CDR2 from the germline V gene are LNHNV and YYDKDF (reference sequence). This CDR3 is built from 16 residues. CDR3 sequence: CATSRERGNVDTEAFF. In DNA, the CDR3 is TGTGCCACCAGCAGAGAGCGGGGGAACGTGGACACTGAAGCTTTCTTT.

This chain uses TRBV30 with TRBJ2-5, with D possibly matching TRBD2 (6 bases). Gene TRBJ2-7 matches the end of the DNA better, so the J call may be wrong. CDR3 size: 15 residues. In germline, CDR1 is GTSNPN, CDR2 SVGIG (reference sequence). CDR3 DNA: TGTGCCTGGGGGGGGTCTAGCGAAAGCTCCTACGAGCAGTACTTC. It translates to CAWGGSSESSYEQYF.

The genes are TRBV19 and TRBJ2-1; D possibly corresponds to TRBD2 (5 bases). CDR1 is LNHDA, CDR2 SQIVND, per germline (reference sequence). The CDR3 covers 15 residues. V was trimmed by 3 bases and J by 1 base, leaving 10 bases between them. In DNA, the CDR3 is TGTGCCAGTAGTATGGGTGGGAGTTCCTACAATGAGCAGTTCTTC. Translating it yields CASSMGGSSYNEQFF.

This sequence joins TRBV11-2 and TRBJ2-3, with D hard to call. This CDR3 has 15 amino acids. Germline values: CDR1 SGHAT, CDR2 FQNNGV. Trimming stripped 1 base from V and 2 bases from J, with 10 bases between. The CDR3 DNA follows: TGTGCCAGCAGCTTAGGCCCCGGTTTCACAGATACGCAGTATTTT. The encoded protein is CASSLGPGFTDTQYF.

The chain has TRBV5-1 and TRBJ2-2; D possibly corresponds to TRBD2 (5 bases). Germline assignment: CDR1 SGHRS and CDR2 YFSETQ. V lost 0 bases, J lost 6 bases, and 9 bases lay in between. The CDR3 runs 14 residues. CDR3 coding DNA: TGCGCCAGCAGCTTGGCCGGGGTCCCCGGGGAGCTGTTTTTT. As protein: CASSLAGVPGELFF. Combining the CDR3 with reference TRBV5-1 and TRBJ2-2 gives the whole variable domain KAGVTQTPRYLIKTRGQQVTLSCSPISGHRSVSWYQQTPGQGLQFLFEYFSETQRNKGNFPGRFSGRQFSNSRSEMNVSTLELGDSALYLCASSLAGVPGELFFGEGSRLTVL.

This clone was found a few times. The chain employs TRBV10-3 and TRBJ2-1; TRBD2 matches 12 bases. V lost 4 bases to trimming and J lost 5 bases; unmatched junction nucleotides: 3. This CDR3 has 15 amino acids. Looked up from germline, CDR1 is ENHRY and CDR2 is SYGVKD. The CDR3 reads CAISGGLAGNNEQFF. The CDR3 coding sequence is TGTGCCATCAGTGGTGGACTAGCGGGAAACAATGAGCAGTTCTTC.

This rearrangement joins TRBV30 to TRBJ1-5, with 12 bases lining up with TRBD1. With 0 bases clipped from V and 6 bases from J, the junction kept 3 bases outside the gene matches. The CDR3 loop spans 15 amino acids. Germline CDR1 is GTSNPN and CDR2 is SVGIG (reference sequence). The CDR3 here is CAWSVRDRGLQPQHF. The CDR3 DNA is TGTGCCTGGAGTGTACGGGACAGGGGGCTTCAGCCCCAGCATTTT. The complete variable domain, with remaining parts taken from reference TRBV30 and TRBJ1-5, reads SQTIHQWPATLVQPVGSPLSLECTVEGTSNPNLYWYRQAAGRGLQLLFYSVGIGQISSEVPQNLSASRPQDRQFILSSKKLLLSDSGFYLCAWSVRDRGLQPQHFGDGTRLSIL.

This chain connects TRBV20-1 to TRBJ1-1; D unclear. The V end lost 3 bases, the J end lost 13 bases, and 9 bases lay between the germline ends. The CDR3 is made up of 9 amino acids. Germline V lookup: CDR1 DFQATT, CDR2 SNEGSKA (reference sequence). CDR3 DNA sequence: TGCAGTGCTAGTCTTGACTTTTTCTTT. This codes for CSASLDFFF.

This sequence joins TRBV28 and TRBJ1-1; 9 bases align to TRBD1. This CDR3 region has 18 residues. Germline values: CDR1 MDHEN, CDR2 SYDVKM. V gave up 8 bases and J gave up 3 bases; unmatched junction bases: 19. For the CDR3, the DNA is TGTGCCAGCTCATCTACCGGACAGGGGCCTACTCAAGACACTGAAGCTTTCTTT. This codes for CASSSTGQGPTQDTEAFF.

This rearrangement joins TRBV6-6 to TRBJ2-7; D perhaps matches TRBD2 (6 bases). The CDR3 spans 14 residues. The ends were cut back, 6 bases at V and 12 bases at J, with 24 bases in the middle. The germline gives CDR1 MNHNY, CDR2 SVGAGI (reference sequence). The CDR3 DNA sequence: TGTGCCAGCAGCCCCCTGGGTAGCGGTCGCCCTCTGTACTTC. Translating it yields CASSPLGSGRPLYF.